This entry lists 9 T cell receptor beta chains sequenced from one sample in a study of blood T cell repertoires in COVID-19 (dated by TCRdb to about 2020). Receptor amplification or capture employed the immunoSEQ multiplex PCR assay. The table was pulled from immuneACCESS by TCRdb, which kept in-frame rearrangements only. Such tables lose some clones; where checked, under half of the loss comes from unresolved V genes, and the rest has no known cause. Recorded for this sample are 120,000 or so clones; just over 85% of them occurred a single time. The top ten clones comprise about 0.9% of the sample. The material sequenced was peripheral blood. These receptors all come from a woman in her forties or fifties with active or convalescent COVID-19.

The chain links TRBV6-5 to TRBJ1-1, with a tentative D call TRBD1 (6 bases). Germline V CDR1 and CDR2: MNHEY, SVGAGI. CDR3 length: 14 amino acids. Trimming pared 3 bases from V and 6 bases from J, leaving 14 bases between. The DNA of the CDR3 is TGTGCCAGCAGTTATTTGGCAGGGGAGCCTGAAGCTTTCTTT. Translating gives CASSYLAGEPEAFF.

This clone occurred a few times. The chain recombines TRBV6-6 with TRBJ1-6, with D uncertain. V was trimmed by 0 bases and J by 7 bases, leaving 10 bases between them. The CDR3 is 15 residues long. Per germline, CDR1 MNHNY and CDR2 SVGAGI (reference sequence). This CDR3 is CASSYSGERNSPLHF. Here the CDR3 DNA reads TGTGCCAGCAGTTACTCCGGAGAAAGAAATTCACCCCTCCACTTT.

The chain is built from TRBV5-4 and TRBJ2-1; TRBD2 is a possible D gene (6 bases). The V end was cut by 0 bases, the J end by 1 base, with 8 bases between. Germline CDR1 SGHNT, CDR2 YYREEE (reference sequence). This CDR3 is 15 amino acids long. The CDR3 nucleotides are TGTGCCAGCAGCTTGGGGAGGGTTTCCTACAATGAGCAGTTCTTC. This translates into CASSLGRVSYNEQFF.

The chain couples TRBV30 to TRBJ2-1, with TRBD2 matching over 10 bases. The ends lost 0 bases at V and 7 bases at J; junction bases unmatched: 6. This CDR3 region has 15 residues. Germline CDR1 is GTSNPN and CDR2 is SVGIG (reference sequence). The DNA for the CDR3 is TGTGCCTGGAGTGTACGACTAGCGGGTTTGAATGAGCAGTTCTTC. Translated, it gives CAWSVRLAGLNEQFF.

The rearrangement links TRBV18 to TRBJ1-3; tentatively, D is TRBD1 (5 bases). This CDR3 spans 16 amino acids. Between the trimmed V and J ends, which lost 0 bases and 6 bases, there was a span of 15 bases. CDR1 KGHSH and CDR2 LQKENI come from the germline V gene. The CDR3 DNA reads TGTGCCAGCTCACCACCGATGGGGCCGACGGTAAACACCATATATTTT. Its protein is CASSPPMGPTVNTIYF.

CDR3 coding DNA: TGTGCCAGCAGTACCAGGGGGAGCGGGGGCTACGAGCAGTACTTC. Amino acid sequence: CASSTRGSGGYEQYF. The chain joins TRBV6-5 to TRBJ2-7, with a possible D match to TRBD2 (8 bases). Trimming stripped 5 bases from V and 3 bases from J, with 17 bases between. The CDR3 loop spans 15 amino acids. Germline V gives CDR1 MNHEY, CDR2 SVGAGI.

V and J are TRBV5-1 and TRBJ2-1, with 11 bases identical to TRBD2. The CDR3 loop spans 15 amino acids. Germline trimming cut 4 bases from V and 4 bases from J; bases unmatched to any gene: 4. Germline CDR1 is SGHRS and CDR2 is YFSETQ. The CDR3 spells CASSPGLADYNEQFF. The CDR3 region has the DNA TGCGCCAGCAGCCCGGGACTAGCGGATTACAATGAGCAGTTCTTC.

The chain employs TRBV19 and TRBJ1-5; 10 positions match TRBD1. Looked up from germline, CDR1 is LNHDA and CDR2 is SQIVND (reference sequence). Trimming cost V 4 bases and J 3 bases; bases outside gene matches: 6. The CDR3 extends over 16 amino acids. The CDR3 loop reads CASSTRTGGTNQPQHF. CDR3 coding DNA: TGTGCCAGTAGTACACGGACAGGGGGGACCAATCAGCCCCAGCATTTT.

This clone was counted once. The gene calls are TRBV20-1 and TRBJ2-7, with 7 bases fitting TRBD1. Germline assignment: CDR1 DFQATT and CDR2 SNEGSKA (reference sequence). The V gene end was trimmed by 3 bases and the J gene end by 4 bases; junction bases not matched to a gene: 9. CDR3 size: 14 residues. The CDR3 here is CSASRTGIRYEQYF. The CDR3 bases are TGCAGTGCTAGTAGGACAGGAATCCGTTACGAGCAGTACTTC.